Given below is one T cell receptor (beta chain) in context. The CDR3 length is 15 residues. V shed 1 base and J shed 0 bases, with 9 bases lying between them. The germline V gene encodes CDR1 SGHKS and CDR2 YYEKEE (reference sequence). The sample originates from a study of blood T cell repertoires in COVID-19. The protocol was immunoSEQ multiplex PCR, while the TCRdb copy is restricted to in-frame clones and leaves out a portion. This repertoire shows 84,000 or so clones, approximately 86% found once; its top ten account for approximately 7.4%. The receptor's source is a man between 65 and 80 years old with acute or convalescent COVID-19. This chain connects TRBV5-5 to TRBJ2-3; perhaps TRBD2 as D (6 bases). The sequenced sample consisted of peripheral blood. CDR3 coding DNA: TGTGCCAGCAGCTTGAGGGCGGGGAGCACAGATACGCAGTATTTT. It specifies CASSLRAGSTDTQYF.